This record looks at one TCR beta chain sequence and its context. The antigen is not known. Only in-frame clones appear in the TCRdb table, and some are missing; sequencing was by immunoSEQ multiplex PCR. The data show 2 million or so clones, approximately 95% seen once. This record belongs to a study of shared clonotypes between healthy human individuals. Overall study results and limits: In the sorted subsets, rarefaction showed sequencing was incomplete despite large depth.

Trimming cost V 4 bases and J 5 bases; bases outside gene matches: 6. Germline CDR1 reads MRHNA; CDR2 reads SNTAGT. The CDR3 extends over 14 amino acids. The sequencing input was naive CD4+ T cells sorted from blood. Indicated subset: CD45RA+ positively selected. The sequence was obtained from a young man in good health. The V gene is TRBV6-4, the J gene TRBJ1-2; 8 nucleotides match TRBD1. This CDR3 reads CASSGGTGPYGYTF. The DNA for the CDR3 is TGTGCCAGCAGTGGTGGGACAGGACCATATGGCTACACCTTC.